This TCR beta chain emerged from a study of blood T cell repertoires in COVID-19. V lost 0 bases and J lost 1, with 13 bases in between. The CDR3 is made up of 16 amino acids. The germline V gene has CDR1 SGHTA and CDR2 FQGNSA. The data were produced by immunoSEQ multiplex PCR, yet TCRdb's version contains in-frame clones alone and is incomplete. The sample holds nearly 350,000 clones, about nine tenths seen once. Recruited during active infection, patients (from Seattle) were subsequently followed longitudinally. The TCR originated in a woman aged 50 to 65 with COVID-19, enrolled during active disease. What was sequenced was peripheral blood. The J gene is TRBJ2-7, the V gene TRBV7-2; possible D gene TRBD2, 6 bases. The CDR3 protein is CASSLAVTSSSYEQYF. As DNA, the CDR3 is TGTGCCAGCAGCTTAGCGGTGACTAGTTCGTCCTACGAGCAGTACTTC.